This TCR beta chain was identified in a study of spatial heterogeneity in lung cancer. Turning to the study itself: Detection of beta-chain sequences consistently exceeded that of alpha-chain sequences. An average of more than ten raw reads was observed per unique TCR and UMI combination.

Each TCR cDNA molecule carried a unique molecular identifier. TCRdb itself ran the 5' RACE reads through MiXCR, one entry per CDR3 protein. This sample has about 80,000 distinct CDR3 sequences, with roughly 8% found just once. The germline CDR1 and CDR2 sequences are SGHTA and FQGNSA. Trimming shortened V by 6 bases and J by 2 bases, and 14 bases separated the two germline ends. CDR3 length: 14 amino acids. The time point is: sample taken at primary tumor resection. No cell sorting; template was whole RNA from tumor, lung tissue or PBMC. This specimen was PBMCs, taken at surgery. The TCR was taken from a male donor with early-stage non-small cell lung cancer. The chain is built from TRBV7-2 and TRBJ2-7; D is possibly TRBD1 or TRBD2 (5 bases each). CDR3 bases: TGTGCCAGCAGTCGGGACCGATTCACCTACGAGCAGTACTTC. Protein sequence: CASSRDRFTYEQYF.